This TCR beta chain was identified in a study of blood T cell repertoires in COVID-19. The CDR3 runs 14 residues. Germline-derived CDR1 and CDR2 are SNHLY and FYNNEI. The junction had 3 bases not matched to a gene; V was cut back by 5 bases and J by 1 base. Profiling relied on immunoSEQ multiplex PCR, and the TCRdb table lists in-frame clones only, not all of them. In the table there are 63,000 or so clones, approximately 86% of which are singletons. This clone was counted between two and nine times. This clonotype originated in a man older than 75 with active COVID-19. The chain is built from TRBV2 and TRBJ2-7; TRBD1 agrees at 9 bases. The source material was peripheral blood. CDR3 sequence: CASSYRGLSYEQYF. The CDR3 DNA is TGTGCCAGCAGTTACAGGGGGCTTTCCTACGAGCAGTACTTC.